This is a list of T cell receptor beta chains from one sample in a study of cytomegalovirus exposure and HLA in healthy donors. The table came from immunoSEQ multiplex PCR; TCRdb's copy has only in-frame clones and leaves some out. The sample contains 100,000 to 150,000 clones, 80% of which appear only once. The material sequenced was PBMCs. These receptors all come from a woman between 40 and 50 years old in good health and CMV-seronegative. Each CDR3 is given with its conserved first and last residue. The order of the fields is clone size, V gene, CDR3 length, J gene, D gene, CDR3 protein. A D gene is named only where the DNA matches it firmly. Part of the rows lack a size; the others show once, few, many or a class for expanded clones.

clone_size: NA
v_call: TRBV18
cdr3_length: 14
j_call: TRBJ2-2
d_call: NA
cdr3_aa: CASSPGQNTGELFF

clone_size: NA
v_call: TRBV27
cdr3_length: 13
j_call: TRBJ2-1
d_call: TRBD2
cdr3_aa: CALGSGSWSEQFF

clone_size: NA
v_call: TRBV2
cdr3_length: 13
j_call: TRBJ1-5
d_call: NA
cdr3_aa: CASSVDKYQPQHF

clone_size: NA
v_call: TRBV7-9
cdr3_length: 15
j_call: TRBJ2-3
d_call: NA
cdr3_aa: CASALGGGYTDTQYF

clone_size: few
v_call: TRBV5-1
cdr3_length: 14
j_call: NA
d_call: NA
cdr3_aa: CASSGGGQIHEQYF

clone_size: NA
v_call: TRBV6-5
cdr3_length: 14
j_call: TRBJ2-5
d_call: TRBD1
cdr3_aa: CASREQGAQETQYF

clone_size: NA
v_call: TRBV18
cdr3_length: 13
j_call: TRBJ2-1
d_call: TRBD2
cdr3_aa: CASLSGDNNEQFF

clone_size: NA
v_call: TRBV6-5
cdr3_length: 14
j_call: TRBJ2-2
d_call: NA
cdr3_aa: CASSPDWDTGELFF

clone_size: NA
v_call: TRBV19
cdr3_length: 14
j_call: TRBJ2-7
d_call: TRBD1
cdr3_aa: CASSIWGTGYEQYF

clone_size: once
v_call: TRBV2
cdr3_length: 13
j_call: TRBJ1-6
d_call: TRBD1
cdr3_aa: CAVRDRDNSPLHF

clone_size: NA
v_call: TRBV6-1
cdr3_length: 11
j_call: TRBJ2-2
d_call: NA
cdr3_aa: CASEGPGELFF

clone_size: NA
v_call: TRBV10-3
cdr3_length: 13
j_call: TRBJ1-1
d_call: TRBD1
cdr3_aa: CAISGVGTGEAFF

clone_size: few
v_call: TRBV5-4
cdr3_length: 13
j_call: TRBJ2-7
d_call: NA
cdr3_aa: CASSLTREGEQYF

clone_size: once
v_call: TRBV4-2
cdr3_length: 16
j_call: TRBJ2-1
d_call: TRBD2
cdr3_aa: CASSQEGLDLYNEQFF

clone_size: NA
v_call: TRBV7-9
cdr3_length: 15
j_call: TRBJ2-2
d_call: TRBD1
cdr3_aa: CASSLDGTGTGELFF

clone_size: NA
v_call: TRBV6-4
cdr3_length: 16
j_call: TRBJ2-1
d_call: TRBD2
cdr3_aa: CASSDSSSGHYNEQFF